This TCR beta chain stems from a study of blood T cell repertoires in COVID-19. Study summary: Nucleic acid was either cDNA or gDNA, and it came from T cells, B-cell-depleted T cells, or PBMCs.

Across 20 to 25 US areas, participants ranged in age from about 18 to 90 years. TCRdb's table, derived via immunoSEQ multiplex PCR, lists solely in-frame clones and lacks some. The sample consists of about 320,000 clones, more than 90% of them appearing once. This CDR3 has 15 amino acids. The germline CDR1 and CDR2 sequences are ENHRY and SYGVKD. With 8 bases clipped from V and 4 bases from J, the junction kept 8 bases outside the gene matches. The sequenced material came from PBMCs or T cells enriched from blood (not recorded which). The rearrangement uses TRBV10-3 and TRBJ2-1; 10 bases align to TRBD2. This clonotype was obtained from a woman aged 25 to 39 who had been exposed to COVID-19. CDR3 nucleotide sequence: TGTGCCATCGCCCAGCTAGCGGGGGCTTACAATGAGCAGTTCTTC. The encoded protein is CAIAQLAGAYNEQFF.